This T cell receptor (beta chain) originates from a study of response to subunit inactivated influenza vaccine. Overall study results and limits: New T cells are recruited in small numbers by each seasonal influenza vaccination, according to the authors' suggestion.

TCRdb fed the RT-PCR reads into MiXCR, producing one record per CDR3 protein. The repertoire holds fewer than 800,000 distinct CDR3 sequences, with around 16% as singletons. Only a few counts were recorded for this clonotype. The target antigen is unknown. Source: PBMCs from blood, taken 12 days after vaccination. This sequence originates from a man aged 50 or older who received an inactivated influenza vaccine.

The DNA of the CDR3 is TGTGCCAGCAGCCACCGACCGCGGTCCTACGAGCAGTACTTC. Translating gives CASSHRPRSYEQYF. The chain recombines TRBV3-1 with TRBJ2-7; D is uncertain. Trimming removed 3 bases from V and 1 base from J, with 10 bases in between. This CDR3 is 14 amino acids long. The germline gives CDR1 LGHDT, CDR2 YNNKEL (reference sequence).